This T cell receptor (beta chain) was observed in a study of regulatory T cells in long-lasting Graves disease. This clonotype was seen a handful of times. Researchers made TCR beta libraries by using iRepertoire HTBI primers and running Arm-PCR on CDR3 regions. MiXCR was run by TCRdb on the multiplex PCR reads, yielding one entry per CDR3 protein. Of over 250,000 distinct CDR3 sequences in the sample, around a fifth were seen once. Unmatched junction bases numbered 5, after V lost 5 bases and J lost 5 bases. CDR3 length: 13 residues. Germline CDR1 SQVTM, CDR2 ANQGSEA. Time point indicated: persistent/refractory GD, antithyroid drugs over 5 years with positive TRAb. The authors made the TCR library using RNA they extracted from PBMCs.

Sequenced here: peripheral blood mononuclear cells (PBMCs), sampled when the disease was refractory, from a patient treated with antithyroid drugs. The rearrangement joins TRBV29-1 to TRBJ2-5; 10 bases match TRBD2. This sequence originates from a female donor with Graves disease. The CDR3 DNA reads TGCAGCGTTCTTAGCGGGAGGCTTGAGACCCAGTACTTC. It yields the protein CSVLSGRLETQYF. The full variable domain, its missing parts supplied by reference TRBV29-1 and TRBJ2-5, is SAVISQKPSRDICQRGTSLTIQCQVDSQVTMMFWYRQQPGQSLTLIATANQGSEATYESGFVIDKFPISRPNLTFSTLTVSNMSPEDSSIYLCSVLSGRLETQYFGPGTRLLVL.